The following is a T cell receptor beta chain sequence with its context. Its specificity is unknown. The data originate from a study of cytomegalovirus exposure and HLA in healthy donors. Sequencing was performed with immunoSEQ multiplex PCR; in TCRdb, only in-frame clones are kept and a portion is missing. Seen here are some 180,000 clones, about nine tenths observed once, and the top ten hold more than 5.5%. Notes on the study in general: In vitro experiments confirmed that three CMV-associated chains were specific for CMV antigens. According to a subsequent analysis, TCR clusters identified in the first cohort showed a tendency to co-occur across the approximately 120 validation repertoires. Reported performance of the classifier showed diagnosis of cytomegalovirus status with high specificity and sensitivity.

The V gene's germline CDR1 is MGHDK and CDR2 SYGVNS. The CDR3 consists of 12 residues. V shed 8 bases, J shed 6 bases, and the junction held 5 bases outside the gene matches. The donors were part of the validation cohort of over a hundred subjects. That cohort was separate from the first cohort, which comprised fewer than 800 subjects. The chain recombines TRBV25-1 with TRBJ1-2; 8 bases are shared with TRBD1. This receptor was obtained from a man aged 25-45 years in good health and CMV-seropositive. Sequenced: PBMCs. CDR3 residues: CASRTGRDGYTF. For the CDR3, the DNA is TGTGCCAGCCGGACAGGGCGGGATGGCTACACCTTC.